This T cell receptor beta chain was recorded in a study of blood T cells in healthy people across ages (dated by TCRdb to 2013 to 2016). Study-level background: In model experiments, template switching captured roughly one uniquely barcoded TCR beta cDNA molecule for every two T cells. To avoid experimental bias, donors of different ages were randomly spread across the sequencing lanes. Using deep sequencing normalized with unique cDNA molecular identifiers, the study measured how TCR beta repertoire diversity changes with age. The donors were split into four age groups: young (average about 16 years), middle-aged (39), aged (over 55) and long-lived (approximately 80). Using the same blood draw, the study looked at two additional independent replicas of 1 million unique cDNA reads for two donors, one aged 18 to 30 and the other aged 80 or older. Overall results and qualifications from the work: Compared with the aged group, more naive CD4+ T cells, fewer expanded clones and increased TCR diversity were shown by the long-lived group, suggesting age selection. Observed TCR beta diversity per million T cells fell roughly linearly with age, and a significant reduction was already apparent by age roughly 41. The CMV infection status of donors was not known, potentially confounding age-related changes in expanded clonotypes. A strong correlation was found between observed TCR beta diversity and the percentage of naive T cells measured by flow cytometry. Conclusive comparison of naive and antigen-experienced compartments was prevented by the profiling of bulk unsorted PBMCs. Estimates of total diversity based on one million sequenced T cells were considered lower bounds and underestimates.

The library was made by 5' RACE. The instrument was an Illumina HiSeq 2500. A second PCR of about 6 to 12 cycles was run with a J-beta primer mix and a sample-barcoded 5' primer. Each TCR beta cDNA molecule received a unique molecular identifier from a template-switch 5' adaptor carrying 12 random nucleotides. At least 2.5 million CDR3-containing paired-end reads were obtained from each sample. All of the RNA was converted into first-strand cDNA using the Mint cDNA synthesis kit, with a TRBC-specific oligonucleotide serving as the primer. After uracil-DNA glycosylase treatment, a first 18-cycle PCR used universal primers M1SS and BC2_uni_R on all cDNA. On the study's bioinformatics: Normalization of each sample was performed by random selection of 1 million high-quality reads, each carrying a distinct molecular identifier. Reads with shared molecular identifiers were discarded instead of being binned into consensus sequences. MiTCR, set to a Q25 quality threshold and the strictest error-elimination algorithm, was used for CDR3 identification, clonotype clustering and error correction. A nonparametric unseen species model using Euler transformation provided a lower-bound estimate of total TCR beta diversity. TCRdb reworked the public reads: Q25 trimming with fastp, MiXCR clone assembly, productive beta chains retained. Entries that share a CDR3 protein sequence are merged under the most common genes and DNA. The authors' filters were not applied to this entry. The sample records over 1,200,000 distinct CDR3 sequences, 55% to 75% of which are singletons. Of the sample, 6.7% is held by the ten largest clones.

On this clonotype itself: What this receptor recognizes is not known. Per-base quality was not reported, and no clone a single base away is much larger than it.

Donors were a few dozen systemically healthy Caucasian individuals from Russia aged 6 to 90 years. Each donor gave around 9.5 milliliters of peripheral blood, collected into EDTA-treated Vacutainer tubes. Ficoll-Paque density-gradient centrifugation was used to isolate PBMCs, with at least 6.5 million per sample. Total RNA, at least 6 micrograms per sample, was extracted from PBMCs with Trizol reagent. The percentages of naive CD45RAhigh/CD27high T cells were determined by flow cytometry on a PBMC aliquot from every donor. Counted from cysteine to phenylalanine, this CDR3 has 12 amino acids. Kept here is only the CDR3 DNA, which spans 36 bases and is read in frame from base 1. CDR1 and CDR2, per the germline V gene, are SQVTM and ANQGSEA. V was cut back by 3 bases and J by 3 bases, leaving a gap of 8 bases between them.

Input material: blood. Recombination connected TRBV29-1 to TRBJ1-2; the D gene remains uncertain. The clonotype comes from a man aged 18 to 35 in good health. The CDR3 in this case is CSVEGSDYGYTF. In nucleotide form, the sequence is TGCAGCGTTGAGGGCAGTGACTATGGCTACACCTTC.